A selection of T cell receptor beta chains follows, all from one sample in a study of blood T cell repertoires in COVID-19. Sequencing used immunoSEQ multiplex PCR; TCRdb keeps in-frame clones, though not all of them. The sample holds under 300,000 clones, about nine tenths seen once. The sample taken for sequencing was PBMCs or T cells enriched from blood (not recorded which). The receptors were sampled from a young man who had recovered from COVID-19. CDR3s include the opening cysteine and the closing phenylalanine or tryptophan. Each record gives: D gene, clone size, J gene, CDR3 length, V gene, CDR3 DNA, CDR3 protein. D genes are given only for firm matches. Expanded clones are given a class, and other clones once, few, many or no size at all.

- - TRBJ1-5 13 TRBV18 TGTGCCAGCTCACCGGACGGGATTCAGCCCCAGCATTTT CASSPDGIQPQHF
- - TRBJ1-5 15 TRBV2 TGTGCCAGCAGTGAAGCGAGCAGGGGCAATCAGCCCCAGCATTTT CASSEASRGNQPQHF
- - TRBJ2-3 13 TRBV6-5 TGTGCCAGCAGCGCTGACAGACCAGATACGCAGTATTTT CASSADRPDTQYF
TRBD1 many TRBJ1-5 15 TRBV15 TGTGCCACCAGCACGGGACAGGGGGCGAGTCAGCCCCAGCATTTT CATSTGQGASQPQHF
- - TRBJ2-1 15 TRBV9 TGTGCCAGCAGCCCCATGGGGGGAGAGTACAATGAGCAGTTCTTC CASSPMGGEYNEQFF
- - TRBJ1-4 16 TRBV7-2 TGTGCCAGCAGCTCTTACCCCGGGATTTTAAATGAAAAACTGTTTTTT CASSSYPGILNEKLFF
TRBD1 - TRBJ1-6 15 TRBV2 TGTGCCAGCAGTGTAAACAGGGGTGTAAATTCACCCCTCCACTTT CASSVNRGVNSPLHF
TRBD1 once TRBJ1-6 15 TRBV6-5 TGTGCCAGCAGTTTAAGACAGGGGCGGAATTCACCCCTCCACTTT CASSLRQGRNSPLHF
- - TRBJ1-6 15 TRBV5-5 TGTGCCAGCAGCTTAATAACAAGGGGCAATTCACCCCTCCACTTT CASSLITRGNSPLHF
TRBD1 - TRBJ2-6 17 TRBV7-9 TGTGCCAGCAGCTTAGGACAGGGGGCGGGGGGGGCCAACGTCCTGACTTTC CASSLGQGAGGANVLTF
- once TRBJ1-6 13 TRBV7-9 TGTGCCAGCAGCCCAAACAGGGACTCACCCCTCCACTTT CASSPNRDSPLHF
- - TRBJ1-5 18 TRBV12-5 TGTGCTAGTGGTTTGGTGCGGGCAGAAGGCCCCTTCAATCAGCCCCAGCATTTT CASGLVRAEGPFNQPQHF
- - TRBJ1-2 13 TRBV30 TGTGCCTGGGCAAGGGGCCCTACGGGTGGCTACACCTTC CAWARGPTGGYTF
- - TRBJ2-2 16 TRBV11-3 TGTGCCAGCAGCAGAGACGGTAGCGGCTACACCGGGGAGCTGTTTTTT CASSRDGSGYTGELFF
- - TRBJ2-5 15 TRBV11-3 TGTGCCAGCAGCTCTATCCGGGACTTGATGGAGACCCAGTACTTC CASSSIRDLMETQYF
- - TRBJ1-2 14 TRBV21-1 TGTGCCAGCAGCAGGACTGAAGCCCGAGGTGGCTACACCTTC CASSRTEARGGYTF
- - TRBJ1-5 14 TRBV7-9 TGTGCCAGCAGCCGAGAGACCCGGGATCAGCCCCAGCATTTT CASSRETRDQPQHF
TRBD2 - TRBJ2-1 14 TRBV24-1 TGTGCCACCAGTGATGTTACTAGCGGGGGGGAGCAGTTCTTC CATSDVTSGGEQFF
- - TRBJ1-4 12 TRBV28 TGTGCCAGCAGTCAACCGGGGGGAAAACTGTTTTTT CASSQPGGKLFF
- - TRBJ2-7 13 TRBV5-8 TGTGCCAGCAGCCTCCGGAGGGTCGGAGAGCAGTACTTC CASSLRRVGEQYF
- - TRBJ1-1 17 TRBV27 TGTGCCAGCAGGCGCCGGGATCAGGGGCCCATGAACACTGAAGCTTTCTTT CASRRRDQGPMNTEAFF
- - TRBJ1-5 14 TRBV5-1 TGCGCCAGCAGCTTAGACAGCCTGAATCAGCCCCAGCATTTT CASSLDSLNQPQHF
TRBD2 - TRBJ2-3 16 TRBV5-4 TGTGCCAGCAGCTTTTATACTAGCGGACTCACAGATACGCAGTATTTT CASSFYTSGLTDTQYF
TRBD2 - TRBJ2-7 14 TRBV2 TGTGCCAGCAGTGATGGGGGGGTCATGAACGAGCAGTACTTC CASSDGGVMNEQYF
- - TRBJ1-1 13 TRBV10-1 TGCGCCAGCCGACCTTCGGGGGAGACTGAAGCTTTCTTT CASRPSGETEAFF
- - TRBJ1-2 13 TRBV7-8 TGTGCCAGCAGCGTACAAGGGACTCGGGGCTACACCTTC CASSVQGTRGYTF
- few TRBJ2-5 14 TRBV3-1/TRBV3-2 TGTGCCAGCAGTGTTGGACTGCACCAAGAGACCCAGTACTTC CASSVGLHQETQYF
- - TRBJ2-2 14 TRBV10-1 TGCGCCAGCAGCCCGGGACAGAACACCGGGGAGCTGTTTTTT CASSPGQNTGELFF
TRBD1 - TRBJ1-1 16 TRBV19 TGTGCCAGTAATCTCGACCCACAGGGGGTAAACACTGAAGCTTTCTTT CASNLDPQGVNTEAFF
TRBD2 - TRBJ2-7 15 TRBV19 TGTGCCAGTAGTATAGGTACTAGCGGGAGAAACGAGCAGTACTTC CASSIGTSGRNEQYF
- few TRBJ1-1 14 TRBV5-4 TGTGCCAGCAGCTTCGGGGGTCTGAACACTGAAGCTTTCTTT CASSFGGLNTEAFF
- - TRBJ2-2 14 TRBV5-1 TGCGCCAGCAGCTGGAGGCGGTCGACCGGGGAGCTGTTTTTT CASSWRRSTGELFF
TRBD2 - TRBJ2-5 13 TRBV28 TGTGCCAGCATCAATAGCGGGACGGAGACCCAGTACTTC CASINSGTETQYF
TRBD2 - TRBJ2-5 13 TRBV11-2 TGTGCCAGCAGTTCGGGACTAATAAAGACCCAGTACTTC CASSSGLIKTQYF
TRBD2 few TRBJ2-5 16 TRBV3-1/TRBV3-2 TGTGCCAGCAGCCAAGACGGGCGGGGGAGGCAAGAGACCCAGTACTTC CASSQDGRGRQETQYF
TRBD1 once TRBJ1-3 15 TRBV7-9 TGTGCCAGCAGCGGAGGGGGCTTAGCTGGAAACACCATATATTTT CASSGGGLAGNTIYF
TRBD1 - TRBJ2-1 15 TRBV5-5 TGTGCCAGCAGCTTTTCGGGACAGGCCTACAATGAGCAGTTCTTC CASSFSGQAYNEQFF
- - TRBJ2-1 13 TRBV12-3/TRBV12-4 TGTGCCAGCAGTTTTCCCCTTTCCAATGAGCAGTTCTTC CASSFPLSNEQFF
- - TRBJ2-7 14 TRBV19 TGTGCCAGTAGTATCCAGGGCGGTACGGGCGAGCAGTACTTC CASSIQGGTGEQYF
- - TRBJ2-3 12 TRBV4-1 TGCGCCAGCAGCTACGGCGGAGATACGCAGTATTTT CASSYGGDTQYF
TRBD1 - TRBJ1-2 15 TRBV10-3 TGTGCCATCAGTACCTCGGACAGGGGGCAAGGTGGCTACACCTTC CAISTSDRGQGGYTF